A single sample is the source of the 10 T cell receptor beta chains below, sequenced in a study of PD-1 blockade in mismatch repair-deficient tumors. Assay: immunoSEQ multiplex PCR; the TCRdb copy retains only in-frame clones and omits some. The repertoire consists of some 100,000 clones, with 70% to 85% occurring once and the leading ten covering around 6.5%. Sequenced material: peripheral blood, taken less than 37 weeks after starting pembrolizumab. The receptors were gathered from an adult with mismatch repair-deficient cancer.

This sequence joins TRBV7-9 and TRBJ2-5, with D possibly TRBD1 on 5 matching bases. Looked up from germline, CDR1 is SEHNR and CDR2 is FQNEAQ (reference sequence). This CDR3 is built from 15 residues. With 5 bases removed from V and 1 base from J, the gap between germline ends came to 14 bases. The CDR3 DNA sequence: TGTGCCAGCAGCCAACGAACAGGACGCCAAGAGACCCAGTACTTC. As protein: CASSQRTGRQETQYF.

This clone came up once. The chain is built from TRBV7-9 and TRBJ2-7; 7 positions agree with TRBD1. Germline V gene data show CDR1 as SEHNR and CDR2 as FQNEAQ (reference sequence). V shed 3 bases and J 0 bases; nucleotides not matched to a gene: 8. This CDR3 has 16 amino acids. The CDR3 nucleotides are TGTGCCAGCAGCTTTGACCGGGACAGAAGCTCCTACGAGCAGTACTTC. Amino acids: CASSFDRDRSSYEQYF.

V usage is TRBV5-1 and J usage is TRBJ2-1; 14 positions agree with TRBD2. This CDR3 is 16 amino acids long. V was clipped by 3 bases and J by 6 bases; unmatched bases: 5. Germline CDR1 SGHRS, CDR2 YFSETQ. CDR3 nucleotides: TGCGCCAGCAGCTGGGGCGGGACTAGCGGGAGCAATGAGCAGTTCTTC. Translation: CASSWGGTSGSNEQFF.

This clone was seen a single time. This chain uses TRBV4-1 with TRBJ1-3, with D perhaps matching TRBD1 (6 bases). In germline, CDR1 is MGHRA, CDR2 YSYEKL. This CDR3 has 15 residues. Trimming pared 4 bases from V and 2 bases from J, leaving 12 bases between. In DNA, the CDR3 is TGCGCCAGCAGCCTTAGCCGGACAGCTGGAAACACCATATATTTT. This translates into CASSLSRTAGNTIYF.

CDR3 DNA sequence: TGTGCCAGCAGCGTAGCTACGGGGGCAGCCGGGGCCAACGTCCTGACTTTC. It codes for CASSVATGAAGANVLTF. The V gene is TRBV9, the J gene TRBJ2-6; tentatively, D is TRBD1 or TRBD2 (6 bases each). The CDR3 runs to 17 residues. With 0 bases removed from V and 4 bases from J, the gap between germline ends came to 14 bases. Germline V gene sequence: CDR1 SGDLS, CDR2 YYNGEE.

This clone was recorded a few times. Other nucleotide sequences from this sample produce the same CDR3. The CDR3 DNA is TGTGCCAGCAGTTCTTGGACAGGCTCCTACGAGCAGTACTTC. Translated, it gives CASSSWTGSYEQYF. V is TRBV6-5 and J is TRBJ2-7; 7 bases line up with TRBD1. With V trimmed by 4 bases and J by 0 bases, 3 bases remained unmatched. CDR3 length: 14 amino acids. Germline V gene sequence: CDR1 MNHEY, CDR2 SVGAGI.

The gene calls are TRBV6-5 and TRBJ2-2; D is ambiguous. CDR3 length: 13 residues. Germline CDR1 and CDR2: MNHEY and SVGAGI. Deletions cut 5 bases from V and 8 bases from J, with 12 bases between. The CDR3 DNA reads TGTGCCAGCAGTATCGGAGCAGTGGGGGAGCTGTTTTTT. Translation gives CASSIGAVGELFF.

This clone rates as medium-sized. This rearrangement joins TRBV28 to TRBJ1-5; perhaps TRBD1 as D (6 bases). The CDR3 extends over 14 amino acids. Per germline, CDR1 MDHEN and CDR2 SYDVKM. V was cut by 6 bases and J by 3 bases, with 12 bases left in between. CDR3 residues: CASSLTGFNQPQHF. In DNA form, the CDR3 reads TGTGCCAGCAGCCTTACAGGGTTCAATCAGCCCCAGCATTTT.

In its sample, this clone was seen once. This chain links TRBV29-1 with TRBJ1-1, with 7 bases aligning to TRBD1. J was trimmed by 5 bases and V by 1 base; bases with no gene match: 7. There are 14 residues in the CDR3. The germline gives CDR1 SQVTM, CDR2 ANQGSEA. The CDR3 DNA reads TGCAGCGTTGAAGCCCCAGGGGGAAGAACTGAAGCTTTCTTT. Translation gives CSVEAPGGRTEAFF.

The V call is TRBV7-9, the J call TRBJ2-2; no definite D call. Germline CDR1 SEHNR, CDR2 FQNEAQ (reference sequence). There are 12 residues in the CDR3. V lost 11 bases and J lost 1, with 8 bases in between. In DNA form, the CDR3 reads TGTGCCCCGGGCGGGAACACCGGGGAGCTGTTTTTT. As protein: CAPGGNTGELFF.